This is a list of T cell receptor beta chains from one sample in a study of shared clonotypes between healthy human individuals. Clones were sequenced by immunoSEQ multiplex PCR, and TCRdb holds only the in-frame ones, with some missing. The sample holds roughly 480,000 clones, approximately 79% seen once. Sequenced material: PBMCs. These receptors were collected from a woman aged 40-49 years in good health. Some clones in this sample may be carry-over from other donors' samples. Each CDR3 is given with its conserved first and last residue. A D gene is named only where the DNA matches it firmly. Clone size is given for some rows only: seen once, a few or many times, or a class if the clone is expanded.

few	TRBV6-1	TRBJ2-1	.	TGTGCCAGCAGTGTGGACACGGGTAACAATCGTGAGCAGTTCTTC	CASSVDTGNNREQFF
.	TRBV23-1	TRBJ2-5	TRBD2	TGCGCCAGCAGTCAATCCGGGGGGACAGAGACCCAGTACTTC	CASSQSGGTETQYF
once	TRBV2	TRBJ1-2	TRBD1	TGTGCCAGCAGTCCAGGGACAGGTGAACCCTATGGCTACACCTTC	CASSPGTGEPYGYTF
.	TRBV5-1	TRBJ1-2	.	TGCGCCAGCAGCTTGCAGGGGACACCTAACTATGGCTACACCTTC	CASSLQGTPNYGYTF
once	TRBV27	TRBJ1-4	TRBD1	TGTGCCAGCAGTCGAGGGACAGTCCGGGGTGAAAAACTATTTTTT	CASSRGTVRGEKLFF
few	TRBV14	TRBJ1-3	.	TGTGCCAGCAGCCAAGACGCACTATTTGGATGGTCAGGGTCTGGAAACACCATATATTTT	CASSQDALFGWSGSGNTIYF
.	TRBV27	TRBJ1-2	.	TGTGCCAGCAGGAGGGGAGTGGGCAACTATGGCTACACCTTC	CASRRGVGNYGYTF
.	TRBV25-1	TRBJ2-5	TRBD2	TGTGCCAGCAGTGAATCCCGGACTAGCGAAGAGACCCAGTACTTC	CASSESRTSEETQYF
.	TRBV7-2	TRBJ1-3	.	TGTGCCAGCAGCCCTTTCCTAGGAGGGGCCAACTCTGGAAACACCATATATTTT	CASSPFLGGANSGNTIYF
.	TRBV14	TRBJ2-7	.	TGTGCCAGCAGCCAAGATCCGGGCAGGCCCTACGAGCAGTACTTC	CASSQDPGRPYEQYF
.	TRBV7-2	TRBJ2-7	.	TGTGCCAGCAGCTTAGTGGGGACCGCGGGGTACGAGCAGTACTTC	CASSLVGTAGYEQYF
.	TRBV4-3	TRBJ1-4	TRBD1	TGCGCCAGCAGCCAAGAAGGGACAGGGCCCCTCGCAACTAATGAAAAACTGTTTTTT	CASSQEGTGPLATNEKLFF
.	TRBV6-5	TRBJ2-3	.	TGTGCCAGCAGTCCGGGACTCAACACAGATACGCAGTATTTT	CASSPGLNTDTQYF
once	TRBV9	TRBJ2-7	TRBD2	TGTGCCAGCAGCCCGAGCGGGAGAGGGAACGAGCAGTACTTC	CASSPSGRGNEQYF
.	TRBV5-4	TRBJ2-5	.	TGTGCCAGCAGCACAGGGAACGGAGAGACCCAGTACTTC	CASSTGNGETQYF
.	TRBV7-3	TRBJ2-7	.	TGTGCCAGAAAGGGGGGATCCTACGAGCAGTACTTC	CARKGGSYEQYF
.	TRBV10-2	TRBJ2-5	TRBD2	TGCGCCAGCAGTGAGACTAGCGGGAGGGAACAAGAGACCCAGTACTTC	CASSETSGREQETQYF